Listed here are 29 T cell receptor beta chains from one sample, sequenced in a study of cytomegalovirus exposure and HLA in healthy donors. PCR primers comprised 60 Vbeta and 13 Jbeta primers. Profiled with immunoSEQ multiplex PCR; TCRdb holds only in-frame clones, not every one. The repertoire holds approximately 210,000 clones, with 79% as singletons. The sample was PBMCs. Source of these receptors: a girl between 10 and 17 years old in good health and CMV-seropositive.

This clone has just a few counts. This CDR3 is CASSLTSGAYETQYF. In DNA form, the CDR3 reads TGTGCCAGCAGCTTAACTAGCGGGGCGTATGAGACCCAGTACTTC. The J gene is TRBJ2-5, the V gene TRBV7-2; the match to TRBD2 covers 10 bases. The CDR3 consists of 15 residues. The germline gives CDR1 SGHTA, CDR2 FQGNSA. Trimming took 2 bases from V and 5 from J; bases not matched to a gene: 5.

This clone was picked up one time. The chain employs TRBV5-5 and TRBJ1-5; D is unresolved. Germline-derived CDR1 and CDR2 are SGHKS and YYEKEE (reference sequence). The ends were cut back, 0 bases at V and 9 bases at J, with 13 bases in the middle. CDR3 length: 14 amino acids. The CDR3: CASSLEGWGGPQHF. The CDR3 nucleotides read TGTGCCAGCAGCTTGGAGGGATGGGGAGGGCCCCAGCATTTT.

The chain couples TRBV11-2 to TRBJ2-7, with D possibly being TRBD1 (5 bases). Trimming removed 1 base from V and 0 bases from J, with 10 bases in between. CDR3 length: 15 amino acids. Germline V gives CDR1 SGHAT, CDR2 FQNNGV. Here the CDR3 DNA reads TGTGCCAGCAGCTTAGCCGCCCAGGGCTCCTACGAGCAGTACTTC. Its protein product is CASSLAAQGSYEQYF.

The chain uses TRBV6-5 and TRBJ1-6, with D tentatively TRBD1 (6 bases). Looked up from germline, CDR1 is MNHEY and CDR2 is SVGAGI. CDR3 length: 15 residues. V was cut by 6 bases and J by 6 bases, with 15 bases left in between. The CDR3 loop is CASRGGGKSNSPLHF. CDR3 bases: TGTGCCAGCAGAGGGGGGGGTAAGAGTAATTCACCCCTCCACTTT.

V usage is TRBV27 and J usage is TRBJ1-2; D is perhaps TRBD1 (6 bases). In germline, CDR1 is MNHEY, CDR2 SMNVEV (reference sequence). The CDR3 sequence is 13 residues long. V gave up 6 bases and J gave up 4 bases, with 12 bases separating them. CDR3: CASSNGQSYGYTF. Written as DNA, the CDR3 is TGTGCCAGCAGCAACGGACAGAGCTATGGCTACACCTTC.

This chain links TRBV6-6 with TRBJ2-2; weak D call: TRBD2 (6 bases). The germline V and J ends were trimmed by 5 bases and 6 bases, with 13 bases remaining between them. CDR3 length: 14 residues. Per the germline V gene, CDR1 is MNHNY and CDR2 is SVGAGI (reference sequence). The CDR3, as DNA: TGTGCCAGCAGTGACCTAGCGTGGCCCGGGGAGCTGTTTTTT. Translating gives CASSDLAWPGELFF.

A few counts support this clone. The rearrangement links TRBV5-6 to TRBJ2-2, with 8 bases lining up with TRBD2. V gave up 4 bases and J gave up 10 bases; unmatched junction bases: 18. The CDR3 is 17 amino acids. Germline V gene data show CDR1 as SGHDT and CDR2 as YYEEEE. The CDR3 sequence is CASSPGGATGPHAELFF. The DNA for the CDR3 is TGTGCCAGCAGCCCGGGGGGGGCGACGGGGCCCCATGCGGAGCTGTTTTTT. The complete variable domain, with remaining parts taken from reference TRBV5-6 and TRBJ2-2, reads DAGVTQSPTHLIKTRGQQVTLRCSPKSGHDTVSWYQQALGQGPQFIFQYYEEEERQRGNFPDRFSGHQFPNYSSELNVNALLLGDSALYLCASSPGGATGPHAELFFGEGSRLTVL.

CDR3 DNA: TGTGCCAGCAGCTTCCCGGGGGGTATTGTGAGTGGCTACACCTTC. Translation gives CASSFPGGIVSGYTF. The chain carries TRBV5-6 and TRBJ1-2, with D maybe TRBD1 (5 bases). The V end lost 2 bases, the J end lost 7 bases, and 18 bases lay between the germline ends. Germline lookup yields CDR1 SGHDT and CDR2 YYEEEE. CDR3 length equals 15 residues.

The CDR3 sequence: CASSLRWAGNTGELFF. For the CDR3, the DNA is TGTGCCAGCAGCTTACGATGGGCGGGGAACACCGGGGAGCTGTTTTTT. The chain employs TRBV7-2 and TRBJ2-2; possible D gene TRBD2, 5 bases. The germline V and J ends were trimmed by 2 bases and 1 base, with 11 bases remaining between them. In germline, CDR1 is SGHTA, CDR2 FQGNSA. This CDR3 spans 16 amino acids.

The chain employs TRBV6-6 and TRBJ2-1, with 7 bases that match TRBD1. With V trimmed by 2 bases and J by 2 bases, 0 bases remained unmatched. Germline V CDR1 and CDR2: MNHNY, SVGAGI (reference sequence). The CDR3 runs 14 residues. DNA for the CDR3: TGTGCCAGCAGTTACGGGACAGCCTACAATGAGCAGTTCTTC. It encodes CASSYGTAYNEQFF.

This chain links TRBV4-2 with TRBJ2-6; no clear D gene. The CDR3 has 16 amino acids. The ends were cut back, 0 bases at V and 2 bases at J, with 8 bases in the middle. Germline assignment: CDR1 LGHNA and CDR2 YNFKEQ. The CDR3 region is CASSQDRSTGANVLTF. DNA for the CDR3: TGTGCCAGCAGCCAAGATCGGTCCACTGGGGCCAACGTCCTGACTTTC.

CDR3 DNA: TGTGCCAGCAGCTTAATCGGGGACAGGGTCGAGCAGTACTTC. It encodes CASSLIGDRVEQYF. The V gene is TRBV7-9, the J gene TRBJ2-7; the match to TRBD1 covers 9 bases. CDR3 length: 14 amino acids. Germline V gives CDR1 SEHNR, CDR2 FQNEAQ (reference sequence). J was trimmed by 6 bases and V by 2 bases; bases with no gene match: 5.

V and J are TRBV6-5 and TRBJ1-1; no firm D call. The CDR3 spans 14 residues. Germline assignment: CDR1 MNHEY and CDR2 SVGAGI. V was shortened by 4 bases and J by 0 bases, with 9 bases between the two germline ends. DNA of the CDR3: TGTGCCAGCAGTTCTGGACTGCTGAACACTGAAGCTTTCTTT. Residues: CASSSGLLNTEAFF.

The chain is built from TRBV5-1 and TRBJ1-2; D uncertain. The CDR3 runs 15 residues. Germline V CDR1 and CDR2: SGHRS, YFSETQ. Trimming shortened V by 6 bases and J by 6 bases, and 21 bases separated the two germline ends. CDR3 sequence (DNA): TGCGCCAGCATCAAGGTCCCCGCCGAGGGCCATGGCTACACCTTC. Its translation is CASIKVPAEGHGYTF. The full variable domain, rest sourced from reference TRBV5-1 and TRBJ1-2, is KAGVTQTPRYLIKTRGQQVTLSCSPISGHRSVSWYQQTPGQGLQFLFEYFSETQRNKGNFPGRFSGRQFSNSRSEMNVSTLELGDSALYLCASIKVPAEGHGYTFGSGTRLTVV.

This clone was detected once. This chain links TRBV5-6 with TRBJ1-3; possibly TRBD1 for D (5 bases). Germline CDR1 is SGHDT and CDR2 is YYEEEE. Trimming cost V 3 bases and J 4 bases, with 17 bases left between them. CDR3 length equals 16 residues. DNA of the CDR3: TGTGCCAGCAGCTCCTGGTCGGGGGTTACAGGAAACACCATATATTTT. Translating gives CASSSWSGVTGNTIYF.

V is TRBV5-1 and J is TRBJ2-2; 11 nucleotides line up with TRBD1. V lost 4 bases and J lost 6; bases outside the gene matches: 5. In germline, CDR1 is SGHRS, CDR2 YFSETQ. The CDR3 covers 15 residues. The CDR3 protein is CASSLGQGAPGELFF. In nucleotides, the CDR3 is TGCGCCAGCAGCCTCGGACAGGGGGCCCCCGGGGAGCTGTTTTTT. Complete variable domain (other parts from reference TRBV5-1 and TRBJ2-2): KAGVTQTPRYLIKTRGQQVTLSCSPISGHRSVSWYQQTPGQGLQFLFEYFSETQRNKGNFPGRFSGRQFSNSRSEMNVSTLELGDSALYLCASSLGQGAPGELFFGEGSRLTVL.

This clone was counted once. This chain connects TRBV9 to TRBJ2-5, with a possible D match to TRBD1 (5 bases). The CDR3 covers 15 residues. Trimming removed 6 bases at V and 2 bases at J, with 17 bases between. Germline CDR1 and CDR2: SGDLS and YYNGEE. The CDR3 sequence: CASNKWGGEQETQYF. The CDR3 coding sequence is TGTGCCAGCAATAAGTGGGGCGGAGAACAAGAGACCCAGTACTTC.

Only a few counts were recorded for this clone. The chain has TRBV5-6 and TRBJ2-7; D perhaps matches TRBD2 (7 bases). Trimming removed 0 bases at V and 2 bases at J, with 12 bases between. Germline CDR1 reads SGHDT; CDR2 reads YYEEEE. The CDR3 contains 15 residues. CDR3 residues: CASSLVEGGPYEQYF. The CDR3 DNA reads as TGTGCCAGCAGCTTGGTTGAGGGGGGGCCCTACGAGCAGTACTTC.

The chain joins TRBV14 to TRBJ1-6; 7 nucleotides line up with TRBD1. This CDR3 spans 16 amino acids. Germline CDR1 SGHDN, CDR2 FVKESK. V trimming: 0 bases; J trimming: 9 bases; junction bases outside the gene matches: 8. In nucleotides, the CDR3 is TGTGCCAGCAGCCAAGAACCAGGGGGGATAGGTTCACCCCTCCACTTT. This gives the protein CASSQEPGGIGSPLHF.

The chain joins TRBV4-3 to TRBJ1-4; the match to TRBD1 covers 9 bases. The V gene's germline CDR1 is LGHNA and CDR2 YSLEER. This CDR3 region has 13 residues. V lost 7 bases and J lost 7; bases outside the gene matches: 4. Here the CDR3 DNA reads TGCGCCAGCACCCCGGGACAGGGTGAAAAACTGTTTTTT. Encoded protein: CASTPGQGEKLFF.

The chain links TRBV4-1 to TRBJ2-5; TRBD2 agrees at 11 bases. Germline trimming cut 3 bases from V and 5 bases from J; bases unmatched to any gene: 8. The CDR3 contains 16 residues. The V gene's germline CDR1 is MGHRA and CDR2 YSYEKL. The CDR3 is CASSQFSGGVRETQYF. CDR3 in DNA: TGCGCCAGCAGCCAGTTTAGCGGGGGGGTCCGGGAGACCCAGTACTTC.

The chain links TRBV5-4 to TRBJ1-4; the D gene is possibly TRBD1 (5 bases). V lost 4 bases, J lost 9 bases, and 25 bases lay in between. This CDR3 is 17 amino acids long. In germline, CDR1 is SGHNT, CDR2 YYREEE (reference sequence). The CDR3 sequence: CASSPPSGAGKRKKLFF. DNA of the CDR3: TGTGCCAGCAGCCCCCCGTCCGGAGCAGGGAAGAGGAAAAAACTGTTTTTT.

The chain couples TRBV18 to TRBJ2-5; the D is unclear. V gave up 5 bases and J gave up 0 bases, with 7 bases separating them. Per germline, CDR1 KGHSH and CDR2 LQKENI. This CDR3 contains 13 residues. The CDR3 coding sequence is TGTGCCAGCTCATATATGTACCAAGAGACCCAGTACTTC. Its translation is CASSYMYQETQYF.

For this clone: One end of the junction fails to match germline, which may point to a read error. The sample holds other DNA sequences that translate to the same CDR3. Here the CDR3 reads CASSLARGYEQYF. The CDR3 DNA is TGTGCCAGCAGTTTAGCCAGGGGCTACGAGCAGTACTTT. The chain carries TRBV27 and TRBJ2-7, with D possibly TRBD1 on 6 matching bases. Germline assignment: CDR1 MNHEY and CDR2 SMNVEV (reference sequence). The CDR3 covers 13 residues.

V usage is TRBV10-3 and J usage is TRBJ2-1, with TRBD2 as a possible D gene (6 bases). Trimming shortened V by 10 bases and J by 7 bases, and 20 bases separated the two germline ends. Germline V gives CDR1 ENHRY, CDR2 SYGVKD. The CDR3 runs to 14 residues. As DNA, the CDR3 is TGTGCCACGGGGACCGGGACTTTGGCAAATGAGCAGTTCTTC. It yields the protein CATGTGTLANEQFF.

J is TRBJ2-1 and V is TRBV4-3; 9 nucleotides agree with TRBD1. The CDR3 length is 15 residues. V shed 0 bases, J shed 8 bases, and the junction held 5 bases outside the gene matches. Germline CDR1 and CDR2: LGHNA and YSLEER. The chain's CDR3 is CASSQERQGVYEQFF. The CDR3 coding sequence is TGCGCCAGCAGCCAAGAGCGACAGGGGGTCTATGAGCAGTTCTTC.

This clone was observed a few times. The CDR3: CASSLEGRIRAQYF. DNA of the CDR3: TGTGCCAGCAGCTTAGAGGGGAGGATTCGCGCCCAGTACTTC. The rearrangement joins TRBV11-3 to TRBJ2-5, with a weak D call TRBD2 (6 bases). CDR3 length: 14 amino acids. From germline, CDR1 is SGHNT and CDR2 YENEEA. V lost 0 bases to trimming and J lost 9 bases, with 14 bases between them.

In regard to this clone: Different DNA sequences within this sample yield the same CDR3. This chain uses TRBV19 with TRBJ2-7; the match to TRBD2 covers 11 bases. V dropped 3 bases and J dropped 2; count of bases not matched to a gene: 3. Per the germline V gene, CDR1 is LNHDA and CDR2 is SQIVND (reference sequence). The CDR3 contains 15 residues. CDR3 DNA: TGTGCCAGTAGTATCGGGACTAGCGGAACCTACGAGCAGTACTTC. It encodes CASSIGTSGTYEQYF.

This chain connects TRBV4-3 to TRBJ1-2; maybe TRBD1 (6 bases). Germline V gene sequence: CDR1 LGHNA, CDR2 YSLEER. The CDR3 extends over 15 amino acids. V gave up 0 bases and J gave up 8 bases, with 16 bases separating them. CDR3 coding DNA: TGCGCCAGCAGCCAAGAGGTTCGGGGGGCAGGGGGCTACACCTTC. It is translated as CASSQEVRGAGGYTF.